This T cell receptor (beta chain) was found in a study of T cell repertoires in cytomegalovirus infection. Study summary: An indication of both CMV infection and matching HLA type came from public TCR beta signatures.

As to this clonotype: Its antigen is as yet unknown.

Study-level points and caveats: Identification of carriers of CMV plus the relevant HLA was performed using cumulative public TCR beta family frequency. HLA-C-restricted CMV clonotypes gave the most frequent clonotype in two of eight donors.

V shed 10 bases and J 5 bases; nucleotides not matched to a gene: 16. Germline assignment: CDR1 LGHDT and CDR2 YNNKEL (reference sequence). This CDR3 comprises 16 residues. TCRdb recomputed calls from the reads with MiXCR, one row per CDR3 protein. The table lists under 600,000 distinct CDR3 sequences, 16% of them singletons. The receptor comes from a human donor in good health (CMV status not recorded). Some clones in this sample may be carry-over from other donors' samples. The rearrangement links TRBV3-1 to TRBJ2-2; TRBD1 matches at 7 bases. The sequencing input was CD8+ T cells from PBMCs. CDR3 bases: TGTGCCACACAACGCGTACGACAGGGAAGGACCGGGGAGCTGTTTTTT. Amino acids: CATQRVRQGRTGELFF.